One and the same sample provided the 31 T cell receptor beta chains below, sequenced in a study of blood T cell repertoires in COVID-19. Generated by immunoSEQ multiplex PCR, the TCRdb table keeps only in-frame clones and is missing some. The sample yields approximately 440,000 clones, about nine tenths seen once. Sequencing was performed on peripheral blood. The receptors were gathered from a woman between 45 and 60 years old with COVID-19, enrolled during active disease.

This clone showed up just once. The rearrangement joins TRBV4-2 to TRBJ1-1; unclear D gene. Trimming pared 0 bases from V and 0 bases from J, leaving 8 bases between. The CDR3 is 15 residues long. Germline loops: CDR1 LGHNA, CDR2 YNFKEQ. CDR3 protein: CASSQDHGMNTEAFF. Written as DNA, the CDR3 is TGTGCCAGCAGCCAAGATCACGGGATGAACACTGAAGCTTTCTTT.

The V call is TRBV6-5, the J call TRBJ1-4; TRBD1 matches 10 bases. Germline CDR1 MNHEY, CDR2 SVGAGI. The CDR3 is made up of 14 amino acids. V trimming: 8 bases; J trimming: 4 bases; junction bases outside the gene matches: 4. The DNA for the CDR3 is TGTGCCAGCGGAGGGACAGGGGATAATGAAAAACTGTTTTTT. This codes for CASGGTGDNEKLFF.

V gene TRBV30 combines with J gene TRBJ1-2; no definite D call. Germline CDR1 reads GTSNPN; CDR2 reads SVGIG (reference sequence). V gave up 0 bases and J gave up 1 base, with 12 bases separating them. The CDR3 sequence is 15 residues long. This chain's CDR3 is CAWSVKRTINYGYTF. The CDR3 DNA reads TGTGCCTGGAGTGTAAAGCGGACCATTAACTATGGCTACACCTTC.

The chain recombines TRBV5-4 with TRBJ2-3; 8 nucleotides match TRBD2. The J segment lost 2 bases and the V segment lost 3 bases, leaving 5 bases of the junction unmatched. The CDR3 covers 15 residues. Germline-derived CDR1 and CDR2 are SGHNT and YYREEE (reference sequence). CDR3 DNA: TGTGCCAGCAGCTCCGGGGGGGCTGCCACAGATACGCAGTATTTT. Protein product: CASSSGGAATDTQYF.

The chain combines TRBV27 with TRBJ1-4, with D unclear. The CDR3 is 14 residues long. Germline CDR1 MNHEY, CDR2 SMNVEV (reference sequence). With 4 bases removed from V and 4 bases from J, the gap between germline ends came to 10 bases. The CDR3 nucleotides read TGTGCCAGCAGTTCCCCACACTATAATGAAAAACTGTTTTTT. Translated, it gives CASSSPHYNEKLFF.

This clone was counted once. The CDR3 reads CASSTQGADSYEQYF. The DNA for the CDR3 is TGTGCCAGCAGTACACAGGGGGCGGACTCCTACGAGCAGTACTTC. This chain connects TRBV27 to TRBJ2-7, with 9 positions matching TRBD1. The CDR3 consists of 15 residues. The germline gives CDR1 MNHEY, CDR2 SMNVEV (reference sequence). Unmatched junction bases numbered 5, after V lost 5 bases and J lost 0 bases.

This rearrangement joins TRBV27 to TRBJ2-1; 12 nucleotides align to TRBD2. Trimming took 6 bases from V and 10 from J; bases not matched to a gene: 16. From germline, CDR1 is MNHEY and CDR2 SMNVEV (reference sequence). CDR3 length: 17 residues. This chain's CDR3 is CASSWGTLAGGLGEQFF. Here the CDR3 DNA reads TGTGCCAGCAGCTGGGGGACTCTAGCGGGGGGGCTGGGCGAGCAGTTCTTC.

This chain links TRBV28 with TRBJ1-4; TRBD1 matches at 9 bases. Germline V gene sequence: CDR1 MDHEN, CDR2 SYDVKM. The CDR3 is 15 amino acids. V was clipped by 5 bases and J by 7 bases; unmatched bases: 8. This CDR3 reads CASSLYRGQGEKLFF. The DNA of the CDR3 is TGTGCCAGCAGTCTCTACAGGGGGCAGGGTGAAAAACTGTTTTTT. Full variable domain (remainder filled in from reference TRBV28 and TRBJ1-4): DVKVTQSSRYLVKRTGEKVFLECVQDMDHENMFWYRQDPGLGLRLIYFSYDVKMKEKGDIPEGYSVSREKKERFSLILESASTNQTSMYLCASSLYRGQGEKLFFGSGTQLSVL.

The chain uses TRBV5-1 and TRBJ1-6; a weak D match, TRBD1 (6 bases). The CDR3 consists of 14 residues. Germline V lookup: CDR1 SGHRS, CDR2 YFSETQ. V was cut by 3 bases and J by 6 bases, with 10 bases left in between. The DNA for the CDR3 is TGCGCCAGCAGCTCAGGACAGACTAATTCACCCCTCCACTTT. This codes for CASSSGQTNSPLHF.

The CDR3 nucleotides read TGCAGTGCTAGTAGTAGAAGGAACACTGAAGCTTTCTTT. Translating it yields CSASSRRNTEAFF. This chain connects TRBV20-1 to TRBJ1-1; D uncertain. V lost 3 bases and J lost 1, with 9 bases in between. The CDR3 spans 13 residues. Germline assignment: CDR1 DFQATT and CDR2 SNEGSKA (reference sequence).

This chain joins TRBV7-8 and TRBJ1-4; 11 positions agree with TRBD1. From germline, CDR1 is SGHVS and CDR2 FQNEAQ. The CDR3 runs to 14 residues. V lost 7 bases to trimming and J lost 7 bases; unmatched junction nucleotides: 5. The CDR3 DNA reads as TGTGCCAGCAATGACGGGACAGGGGGTGAAAAACTGTTTTTT. Its protein product is CASNDGTGGEKLFF.

On this clone itself: The sample contains more than one DNA sequence encoding this CDR3. The chain combines TRBV29-1 with TRBJ2-2; 10 nucleotides agree with TRBD1. The CDR3 covers 13 residues. Germline CDR1 SQVTM, CDR2 ANQGSEA. V lost 3 bases to trimming and J lost 5 bases; unmatched junction nucleotides: 0. The CDR3 sequence is CSVEDRGTGELFF. The CDR3, as DNA: TGCAGCGTTGAGGACAGGGGGACCGGGGAGCTGTTTTTT.

This chain uses TRBV20-1 with TRBJ1-2, with D maybe TRBD1 (5 bases). Germline assignment: CDR1 DFQATT and CDR2 SNEGSKA (reference sequence). V lost 3 bases and J 5 bases, leaving 16 bases between the germline ends. The CDR3 totals 14 residues. The CDR3 region has the DNA TGCAGTGCTAGTATCGGTGACAGCGAATATGGCTACACCTTC. Protein sequence: CSASIGDSEYGYTF.

The chain recombines TRBV27 with TRBJ2-5; 7 nucleotides align to TRBD2. This CDR3 contains 14 residues. CDR1 is MNHEY, CDR2 SMNVEV, per germline (reference sequence). J gave up 5 bases and V 6 bases, and 9 bases lay outside the gene matches. For the CDR3, the DNA is TGTGCCAGCAGCCGGACACCCGGGAGGGAGACCCAGTACTTC. This translates into CASSRTPGRETQYF.

The chain recombines TRBV5-6 with TRBJ2-7; D call uncertain. Germline CDR1 and CDR2: SGHDT and YYEEEE. The CDR3 sequence is 12 residues long. The ends were cut back, 2 bases at V and 2 bases at J, with 5 bases in the middle. The CDR3 sequence is CASSLQTYEQYF. Written as DNA, the CDR3 is TGTGCCAGCAGCTTACAGACCTACGAGCAGTACTTC.

In DNA, the CDR3 is TGTGCCAGTAGTACCCCGGGAGGACCCTATGGCTACACCTTC. This codes for CASSTPGGPYGYTF. V gene TRBV19 combines with J gene TRBJ1-2; D call uncertain. Germline V CDR1 and CDR2: LNHDA, SQIVND (reference sequence). The V end lost 4 bases, the J end lost 4 bases, and 13 bases lay between the germline ends. This CDR3 is built from 14 residues. Filled out from reference TRBV19 and TRBJ1-2, the complete variable domain reads DGGITQSPKYLFRKEGQNVTLSCEQNLNHDAMYWYRQDPGQGLRLIYYSQIVNDFQKGDIAEGYSVSREKKESFPLTVTSAQKNPTAFYLCASSTPGGPYGYTFGSGTRLTVV.

The rearrangement uses TRBV29-1 and TRBJ1-2; D is possibly TRBD1 (5 bases). Germline CDR1 and CDR2: SQVTM and ANQGSEA. Trimming cost V 1 base and J 0 bases, with 9 bases left between them. This CDR3 spans 14 amino acids. The CDR3 sequence: CSVEGRGSNYGYTF. In DNA, the CDR3 is TGCAGCGTTGAAGGGAGGGGATCTAACTATGGCTACACCTTC.

This chain uses TRBV29-1 with TRBJ1-1; D not resolved. Germline CDR1 SQVTM, CDR2 ANQGSEA. The CDR3 sequence is 12 residues long. V was pared by 1 base and J by 1 base, with 4 bases between. The CDR3 protein is CSVEVWNTEAFF. In DNA form, the CDR3 reads TGCAGCGTTGAAGTCTGGAACACTGAAGCTTTCTTT.

The chain has TRBV9 and TRBJ1-2, with D unresolved. V was cut by 4 bases and J by 5 bases, with 12 bases left in between. This CDR3 is built from 13 residues. Germline CDR1 SGDLS, CDR2 YYNGEE. CDR3: CASSPGPRYGYTF. CDR3 sequence (DNA): TGTGCCAGCAGCCCAGGTCCCCGGTATGGCTACACCTTC.

This rearrangement joins TRBV6-1 to TRBJ2-6; a weak D match, TRBD2 (5 bases). CDR1 MNHNS and CDR2 SASEGT come from the germline V gene. The CDR3 contains 15 residues. The germline V and J ends were trimmed by 2 bases and 4 bases, with 9 bases remaining between them. In DNA form, the CDR3 reads TGTGCCAGCAGTGAATTTCGGGGAGGGGCCAACGTCCTGACTTTC. Its translation: CASSEFRGGANVLTF.

The chain is built from TRBV6-1 and TRBJ2-1; D possibly corresponds to TRBD2 (6 bases). This CDR3 is 13 amino acids long. V dropped 2 bases and J dropped 5 bases, with 7 bases sitting between them. Per germline, CDR1 MNHNS and CDR2 SASEGT. The CDR3 sequence: CASSERGNNEQFF. Written as DNA, the CDR3 is TGTGCCAGCAGTGAACGGGGGAACAATGAGCAGTTCTTC.

The chain has TRBV10-2 and TRBJ1-2; D perhaps matches TRBD1 (5 bases). The length of the CDR3 is 16 residues. CDR1 is WSHSY and CDR2 is SAAADI in the germline V gene. V was trimmed by 6 bases and J by 6 bases, leaving 23 bases between them. The CDR3 here is CASSSDRQGILDGYTF. CDR3 DNA: TGCGCCAGCAGCTCTGACCGCCAGGGTATCCTTGATGGCTACACCTTC.

The chain carries TRBV9 and TRBJ2-2; 8 bases map to TRBD1. This CDR3 has 15 amino acids. V lost 3 bases and J lost 6; bases outside the gene matches: 7. The germline V gene encodes CDR1 SGDLS and CDR2 YYNGEE. The CDR3 DNA follows: TGTGCCAGCAGCGACTCAGGGGGCCGAGCCGGGGAGCTGTTTTTT. Its protein is CASSDSGGRAGELFF.

This clone was found once. The V call is TRBV6-1, the J call TRBJ2-2, with D tentatively TRBD1 (5 bases). Deletions cut 2 bases from V and 1 base from J, with 11 bases between. The CDR3 has 16 amino acids. CDR1 MNHNS and CDR2 SASEGT come from the germline V gene. In nucleotides, the CDR3 is TGTGCCAGCAGTGAAAACCCCGGACAGAACACCGGGGAGCTGTTTTTT. Translating it yields CASSENPGQNTGELFF.

The chain recombines TRBV28 with TRBJ2-4; D unresolved. The CDR3 length is 14 residues. V lost 6 bases and J lost 1, with 10 bases in between. The germline V gene encodes CDR1 MDHEN and CDR2 SYDVKM. The CDR3 region has the DNA TGTGCCAGCAGCCCCCCCAGTGCCAAAAACATTCAGTACTTC. Translation: CASSPPSAKNIQYF. Combining the CDR3 with reference TRBV28 and TRBJ2-4 gives the whole variable domain DVKVTQSSRYLVKRTGEKVFLECVQDMDHENMFWYRQDPGLGLRLIYFSYDVKMKEKGDIPEGYSVSREKKERFSLILESASTNQTSMYLCASSPPSAKNIQYFGAGTRLSVL.

The chain has TRBV21-1 and TRBJ2-4; the table names TRBD1, a call not compared with the DNA. TRBV21-1 is designated a pseudogene. The CDR3 extends over 15 amino acids. The CDR3 coding sequence is TGTGCCAGCAGCAAAACCAGGCTAGCCAAAAACATTCAGTACTTC. Translating it yields CASSKTRLAKNIQYF.

V gene TRBV5-5 combines with J gene TRBJ1-2; D gene ambiguous. The ends were cut back, 2 bases at V and 2 bases at J, with 7 bases in the middle. Germline lookup yields CDR1 SGHKS and CDR2 YYEKEE (reference sequence). The CDR3 totals 13 residues. This CDR3 reads CASSFGGNYGYTF. In DNA, the CDR3 is TGTGCCAGCAGCTTCGGCGGAAACTATGGCTACACCTTC. Full variable domain (rest looked up from reference TRBV5-5 and TRBJ1-2): DAGVTQSPTHLIKTRGQQVTLRCSPISGHKSVSWYQQVLGQGPQFIFQYYEKEERGRGNFPDRFSARQFPNYSSELNVNALLLGDSALYLCASSFGGNYGYTFGSGTRLTVV.

This clone showed up just once. The V call is TRBV7-2, the J call TRBJ1-2, with a weak D call TRBD1 (6 bases). Germline-derived CDR1 and CDR2 are SGHTA and FQGNSA. V lost 5 bases and J lost 8, with 18 bases in between. The CDR3 sequence is 14 residues long. This CDR3 reads CASSQLQGFDGYTF. Written as DNA, the CDR3 is TGTGCCAGCAGCCAATTACAGGGATTTGACGGCTACACCTTC. The full variable domain, its missing parts supplied by reference TRBV7-2 and TRBJ1-2, is GAGVSQSPSNKVTEKGKDVELRCDPISGHTALYWYRQSLGQGLEFLIYFQGNSAPDKSGLPSDRFSAERTGGSVSTLTIQRTQQEDSAVYLCASSQLQGFDGYTFGSGTRLTVV.

The chain couples TRBV27 to TRBJ2-7; D is possibly TRBD1 (6 bases). Trimming pared 7 bases from V and 5 bases from J, leaving 18 bases between. CDR1 and CDR2 (germline): MNHEY, SMNVEV (reference sequence). The CDR3 contains 14 residues. Here the CDR3 reads CASTKQGFIDEQYF. The DNA of the CDR3 is TGTGCCAGCACCAAGCAGGGGTTTATCGACGAGCAGTACTTC.

Only one count was recorded for this clone. The chain couples TRBV23-1 to TRBJ1-2; D unclear. TRBV23-1 is an open reading frame, and its role is uncertain. Between the trimmed V and J ends, which lost 11 bases and 8 bases, there was a span of 12 bases. CDR3 length: 10 amino acids. The CDR3 nucleotides are TGCGCCCCGCCGGGTCCGGGCTACACCTTC. Encoded protein: CAPPGPGYTF.

V usage is TRBV6-1 and J usage is TRBJ2-7; 11 nucleotides align to TRBD1. The V gene end was trimmed by 2 bases and the J gene end by 3 bases; junction bases not matched to a gene: 6. This CDR3 is built from 16 residues. Germline loops: CDR1 MNHNS, CDR2 SASEGT. DNA of the CDR3: TGTGCCAGCAGTGAACACCGGGACAGGGGGATCTACGAGCAGTACTTC. Translating gives CASSEHRDRGIYEQYF.